The entry that follows covers one TCR beta chain sequence. This entry is derived from a study of PD-1 blockade in mismatch repair-deficient tumors. Across the study: Patients had about a dozen mismatch repair-deficient cancer types, all previously treated and progressing.

Clones were read by immunoSEQ multiplex PCR, and TCRdb kept only the in-frame ones, dropping some. The sample shows roughly 25,000 clones, approximately 86% of them seen only once. The CDR3 has 15 amino acids. Between the trimmed V and J ends, which lost 3 bases and 2 bases, there was a span of 12 bases. Germline V CDR1 and CDR2: MNHEY, SMNVEV (reference sequence). The sample here was peripheral blood, taken 12 weeks after starting pembrolizumab. The rearrangement joins TRBV27 to TRBJ2-3; D possibly matches TRBD1 or TRBD2 (6 bases each). The sequence was obtained from an adult with mismatch repair-deficient cancer. The CDR3 bases are TGTGCCAGCAGTTTGAGGGGGGCCTCCACAGATACGCAGTATTTT. It is translated as CASSLRGASTDTQYF.